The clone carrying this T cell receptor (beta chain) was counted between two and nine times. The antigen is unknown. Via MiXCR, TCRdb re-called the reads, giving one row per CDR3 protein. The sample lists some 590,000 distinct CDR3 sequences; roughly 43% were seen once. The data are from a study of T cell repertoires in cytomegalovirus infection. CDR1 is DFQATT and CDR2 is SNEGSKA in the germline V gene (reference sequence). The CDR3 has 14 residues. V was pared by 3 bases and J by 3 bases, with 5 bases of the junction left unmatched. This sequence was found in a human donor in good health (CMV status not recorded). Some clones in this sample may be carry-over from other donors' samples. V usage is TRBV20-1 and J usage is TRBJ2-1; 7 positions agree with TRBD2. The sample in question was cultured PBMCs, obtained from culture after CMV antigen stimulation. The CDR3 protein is CSARATSSYNEQFF. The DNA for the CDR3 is TGCAGTGCTAGGGCGACTAGCAGCTACAATGAGCAGTTCTTC.